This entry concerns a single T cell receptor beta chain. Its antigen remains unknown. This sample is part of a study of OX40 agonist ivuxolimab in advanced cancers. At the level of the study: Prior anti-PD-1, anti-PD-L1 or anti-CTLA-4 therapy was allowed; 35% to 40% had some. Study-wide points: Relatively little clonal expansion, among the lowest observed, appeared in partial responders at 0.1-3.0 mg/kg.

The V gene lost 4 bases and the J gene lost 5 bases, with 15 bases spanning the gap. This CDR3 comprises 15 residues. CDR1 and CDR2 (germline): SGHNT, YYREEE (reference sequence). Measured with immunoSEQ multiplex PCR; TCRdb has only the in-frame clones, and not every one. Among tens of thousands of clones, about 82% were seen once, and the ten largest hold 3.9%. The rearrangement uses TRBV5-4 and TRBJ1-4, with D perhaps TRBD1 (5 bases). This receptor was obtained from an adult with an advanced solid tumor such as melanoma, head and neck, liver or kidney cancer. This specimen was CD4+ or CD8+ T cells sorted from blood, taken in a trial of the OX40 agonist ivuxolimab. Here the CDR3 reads CASSRGGAENEKLFF. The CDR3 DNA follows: TGTGCCAGCAGCCGGGGCGGTGCAGAAAATGAAAAACTGTTTTTT.